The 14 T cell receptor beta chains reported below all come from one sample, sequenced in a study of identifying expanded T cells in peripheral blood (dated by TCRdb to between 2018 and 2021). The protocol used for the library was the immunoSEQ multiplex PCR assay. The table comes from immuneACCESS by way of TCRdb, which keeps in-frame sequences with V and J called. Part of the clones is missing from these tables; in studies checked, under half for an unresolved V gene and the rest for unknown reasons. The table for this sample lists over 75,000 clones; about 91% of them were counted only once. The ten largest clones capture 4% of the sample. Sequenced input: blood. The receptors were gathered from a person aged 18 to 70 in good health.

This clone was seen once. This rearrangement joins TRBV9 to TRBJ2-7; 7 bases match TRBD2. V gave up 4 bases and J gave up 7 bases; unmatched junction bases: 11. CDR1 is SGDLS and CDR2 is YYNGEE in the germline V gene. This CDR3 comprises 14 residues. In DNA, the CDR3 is TGTGCCAGCAGCCCTGGGGGAGGGGTGGGTGAGCAGTACTTC. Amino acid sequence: CASSPGGGVGEQYF.

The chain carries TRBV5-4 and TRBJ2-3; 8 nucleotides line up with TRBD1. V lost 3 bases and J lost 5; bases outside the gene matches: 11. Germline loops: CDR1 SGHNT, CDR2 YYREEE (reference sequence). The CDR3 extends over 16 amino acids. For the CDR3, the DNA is TGTGCCAGCAGCTCCCCCCCGACAGGGGTTGGAGATACGCAGTATTTT. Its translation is CASSSPPTGVGDTQYF. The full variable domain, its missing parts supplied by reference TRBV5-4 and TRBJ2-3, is ETGVTQSPTHLIKTRGQQVTLRCSSQSGHNTVSWYQQALGQGPQFIFQYYREEENGRGNFPPRFSGLQFPNYSSELNVNALELDDSALYLCASSSPPTGVGDTQYFGPGTRLTVL.

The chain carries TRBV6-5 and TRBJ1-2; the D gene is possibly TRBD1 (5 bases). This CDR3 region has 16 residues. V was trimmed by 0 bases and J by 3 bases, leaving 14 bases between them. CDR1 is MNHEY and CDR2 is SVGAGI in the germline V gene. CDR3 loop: CASSYSGPQGDYGYTF. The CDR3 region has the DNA TGTGCCAGCAGTTACTCTGGGCCCCAAGGGGACTATGGCTACACCTTC.

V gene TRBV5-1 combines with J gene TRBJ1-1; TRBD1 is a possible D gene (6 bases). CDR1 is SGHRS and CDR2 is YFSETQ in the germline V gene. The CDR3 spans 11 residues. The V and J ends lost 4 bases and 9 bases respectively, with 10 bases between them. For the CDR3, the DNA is TGCGCCAGCAGCATAACAGGGAAAGCTTTCTTT. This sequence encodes CASSITGKAFF.

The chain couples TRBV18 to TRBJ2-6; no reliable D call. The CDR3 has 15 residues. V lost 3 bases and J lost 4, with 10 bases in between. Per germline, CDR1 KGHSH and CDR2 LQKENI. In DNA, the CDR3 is TGTGCCAGCTCACCGACGGTGGGGGGGGCCAACGTCCTGACTTTC. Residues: CASSPTVGGANVLTF.

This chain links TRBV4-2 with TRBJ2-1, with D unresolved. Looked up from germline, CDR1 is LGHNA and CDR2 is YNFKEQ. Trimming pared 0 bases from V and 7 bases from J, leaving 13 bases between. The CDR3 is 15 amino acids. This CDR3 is CASSQETRRLNEQFF. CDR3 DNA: TGTGCCAGCAGCCAAGAAACCCGCCGCTTAAATGAGCAGTTCTTC.

CDR3 region: CASSPGTGPEAFF. In DNA, the CDR3 is TGCGCCAGCAGCCCCGGGACAGGGCCTGAAGCTTTCTTT. The chain combines TRBV5-1 with TRBJ1-1, with 9 bases identical to TRBD1. V shed 4 bases, J shed 6 bases, and the junction held 4 bases outside the gene matches. Germline-derived CDR1 and CDR2 are SGHRS and YFSETQ. This CDR3 has 13 residues.

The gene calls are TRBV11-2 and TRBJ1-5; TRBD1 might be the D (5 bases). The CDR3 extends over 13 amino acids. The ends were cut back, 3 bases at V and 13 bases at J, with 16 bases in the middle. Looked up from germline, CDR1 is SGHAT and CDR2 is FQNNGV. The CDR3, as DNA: TGTGCCAGCAGCTTGCGGGCGGGGGGGACTCAGCATTTT. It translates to CASSLRAGGTQHF.

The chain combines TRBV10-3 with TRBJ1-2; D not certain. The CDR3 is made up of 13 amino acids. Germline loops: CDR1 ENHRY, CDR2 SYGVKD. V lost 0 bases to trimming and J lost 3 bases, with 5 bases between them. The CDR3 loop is CAISESTDYGYTF. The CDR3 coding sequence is TGTGCCATCAGTGAGTCTACAGACTATGGCTACACCTTC.

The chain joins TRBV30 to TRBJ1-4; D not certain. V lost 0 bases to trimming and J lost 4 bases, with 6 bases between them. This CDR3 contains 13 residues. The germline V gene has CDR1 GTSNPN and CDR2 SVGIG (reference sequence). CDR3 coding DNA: TGTGCCTGGAGTGTACAGCTTAATGAAAAACTGTTTTTT. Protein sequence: CAWSVQLNEKLFF.

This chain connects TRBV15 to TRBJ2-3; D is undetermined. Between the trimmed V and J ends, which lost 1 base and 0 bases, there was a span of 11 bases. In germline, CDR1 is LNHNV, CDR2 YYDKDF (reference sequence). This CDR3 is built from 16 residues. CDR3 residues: CATSRGSGGSTDTQYF. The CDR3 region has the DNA TGTGCCACCAGCAGAGGATCGGGCGGAAGCACAGATACGCAGTATTTT.

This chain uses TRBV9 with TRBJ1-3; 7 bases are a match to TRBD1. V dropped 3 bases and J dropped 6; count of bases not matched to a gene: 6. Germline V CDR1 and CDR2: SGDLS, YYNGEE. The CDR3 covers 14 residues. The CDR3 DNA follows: TGTGCCAGCAGCGCGTTTACAGGGGAAAACACCATATATTTT. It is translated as CASSAFTGENTIYF.

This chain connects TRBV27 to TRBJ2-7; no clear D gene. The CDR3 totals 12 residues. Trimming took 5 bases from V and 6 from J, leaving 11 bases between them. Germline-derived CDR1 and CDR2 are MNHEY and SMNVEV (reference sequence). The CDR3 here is CASSPTPFEQYF. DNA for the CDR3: TGTGCCAGCAGTCCCACCCCCTTCGAGCAGTACTTC.

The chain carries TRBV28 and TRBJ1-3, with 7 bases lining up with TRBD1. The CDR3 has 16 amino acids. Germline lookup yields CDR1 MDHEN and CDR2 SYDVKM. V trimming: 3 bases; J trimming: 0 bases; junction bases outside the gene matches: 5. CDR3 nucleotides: TGTGCCAGCAGTTTCCGACAGGGACACTCTGGAAACACCATATATTTT. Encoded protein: CASSFRQGHSGNTIYF.